This is a list of T cell receptor beta chains from one sample in a study of cytomegalovirus exposure and HLA in healthy donors. Using immunoSEQ multiplex PCR, the repertoire was profiled, and TCRdb retains in-frame clones only, with some absent. The data hold a few hundred thousand clones, with over 90% observed a single time. The sequencing sample was made of PBMCs. These receptors all stem from a girl aged 2 to 10 in good health and CMV-seronegative. CDR3s include the opening cysteine and the closing phenylalanine or tryptophan. A D gene is named only where the DNA matches it firmly. Part of the rows lack a size; the others show once, few, many or a class for expanded clones.

j_call,v_call,d_call,clone_size,cdr3_aa,cdr3_nt
TRBJ2-5,TRBV6-5,TRBD1,.,CASRTTGGGETQYF,TGTGCCAGCAGGACTACAGGGGGCGGCGAGACCCAGTACTTC
TRBJ1-1,TRBV19,.,.,CASSIKGWNTEAFF,TGTGCCAGTAGTATTAAGGGGTGGAACACTGAAGCTTTCTTT
TRBJ1-2,TRBV4-1,.,.,CASSLSLTGPYGYTF,TGCGCCAGCAGCCTAAGCCTCACAGGGCCCTATGGCTACACCTTC
TRBJ2-7,TRBV7-2,.,.,CASSLLTGSYEQYF,TGTGCCAGCAGCTTATTGACGGGCTCCTACGAGCAGTACTTC
TRBJ1-1,TRBV5-1,.,.,CASSLGGGDMNTEAFF,TGCGCCAGCAGCTTGGGGGGGGGTGATATGAACACTGAAGCTTTCTTT
TRBJ2-1,TRBV11-2,TRBD2,.,CASRSIRREGGNEQFF,TGTGCCAGCAGGTCAATCCGGCGGGAGGGTGGCAATGAGCAGTTCTTC
TRBJ2-2,TRBV5-8,.,.,CASSLSRRNTGELFF,TGTGCCAGCAGCTTGAGTCGGAGAAACACCGGGGAGCTGTTTTTT
TRBJ2-5,TRBV6-1,.,.,CASRDAHRAQETQYF,TGTGCCAGCAGAGATGCACACAGGGCTCAAGAGACCCAGTACTTC
TRBJ1-6,TRBV10-1,.,.,CASSDDSTKNSPLHF,TGCGCCAGCAGTGACGACTCGACCAAGAATTCACCCCTCCACTTT
TRBJ2-2,TRBV19,TRBD2,.,CASLADPGDTGELFF,TGTGCCAGCCTAGCGGACCCGGGGGACACCGGGGAGCTGTTTTTT
TRBJ1-2,TRBV18,TRBD1,.,CASSPMGTGGDTF,TGTGCCAGCTCACCCATGGGGACAGGAGGGGACACCTTC
TRBJ2-7,TRBV10-2,.,.,CASSEWTLPGADEQYF,TGCGCCAGCAGTGAGTGGACCCTACCAGGGGCCGACGAGCAGTACTTC
TRBJ1-6,TRBV10-3,TRBD1,.,CAIRPGQGPSPYNSPLHF,TGTGCCATCAGGCCCGGACAGGGACCGAGCCCGTATAATTCACCCCTCCACTTT
TRBJ2-7,TRBV7-9,.,.,CASSLGGLYEQYF,TGTGCCAGCAGCTTAGGCGGGCTCTACGAGCAGTACTTC
TRBJ1-5,TRBV19,.,.,CASSLGGIYGVSQHF,TGTGCCAGTAGTCTCGGGGGGATATATGGGGTCTCCCAGCATTTT
TRBJ1-4,TRBV6-1,.,.,CASSGGGRINEKLFF,TGTGCCAGCAGTGGAGGGGGACGGATTAATGAAAAACTGTTTTTT
TRBJ1-1,TRBV6-1,.,once,CASSVEQGFAFF,TGTGCCAGCAGTGTCGAGCAGGGTTTTGCTTTCTTT
TRBJ2-2,TRBV29-1,.,.,CSVVKVRGSRGELFF,TGCAGCGTTGTCAAGGTCAGGGGTTCCCGCGGGGAGCTGTTTTTT
TRBJ2-1,TRBV10-2,TRBD2,.,CASRGLAGSNSYNEQFF,TGCGCCAGCAGGGGACTAGCGGGATCAAACTCCTACAATGAGCAGTTCTTC
TRBJ1-5,TRBV12-5,TRBD1,.,CASDMGQGNQPQHF,TGTGCTAGTGATATGGGACAGGGGAATCAGCCCCAGCATTTT
TRBJ2-5,TRBV5-1,.,.,CASSLARDSGETQYF,TGCGCCAGCAGCTTGGCTAGGGATTCGGGGGAGACCCAGTACTTC
TRBJ2-5,TRBV18,.,.,CASSPRLAAETQYF,TGTGCCAGCTCACCACGCCTAGCAGCAGAGACCCAGTACTTC
TRBJ1-6,TRBV30,TRBD1,.,CASSPRDRGKESSYNSPLHF,TGTGCCTCTTCGCCCCGGGACAGGGGAAAGGAGAGCTCCTATAATTCACCCCTCCACTTT
TRBJ2-3,TRBV19,.,.,CASSMGRDTQYF,TGTGCCAGTAGTATGGGGAGGGATACGCAGTATTTT
TRBJ1-1,TRBV5-6,TRBD1,.,CASSVNLGQGDHTEAFF,TGTGCCAGCAGCGTAAACCTGGGACAGGGAGACCACACTGAAGCTTTCTTT
TRBJ1-5,TRBV7-9,.,few,CASSLANQDNQPQHF,TGTGCCAGCAGCTTAGCGAATCAGGACAATCAGCCCCAGCATTTT
TRBJ2-1,TRBV28,TRBD2,once,CASSLGPSGGNSYNEQLF,TGTGCCAGCAGTTTAGGGCCTAGCGGGGGGAACTCCTACAATGAGCAGCTCTTC
TRBJ2-2,TRBV5-1,TRBD2,.,CASMLAGTTNTGELFF,TGCGCCAGCATGCTAGCGGGGACCACGAACACCGGGGAGCTGTTTTTT
TRBJ1-4,TRBV7-9,TRBD1,.,CSSSLSAGGAEKLFF,TGTTCCAGCAGCTTATCAGCAGGGGGCGCAGAAAAACTGTTTTTT
TRBJ2-7,TRBV27,TRBD2,.,CASSLLAGDSYEQYF,TGTGCCAGCAGTTTATTAGCGGGAGATTCCTACGAGCAGTACTTC
TRBJ1-5,TRBV7-3,.,.,CASSTTLGGQSNQPQHF,TGTGCCAGCAGCACTACCTTAGGGGGACAAAGCAATCAGCCCCAGCATTTT
TRBJ2-2,TRBV7-3,TRBD2,.,CASSPQGSGEHRELFF,TGTGCCAGCAGCCCCCAGGGTAGCGGGGAGCACCGGGAGCTGTTTTTT
TRBJ2-1,TRBV9,TRBD2,.,CASSALAGGYSNEQFF,TGTGCCAGCAGCGCACTAGCGGGGGGGTACTCAAATGAGCAGTTCTTC
TRBJ2-3,TRBV5-6,TRBD2,.,CASSLRGLADTQYF,TGTGCCAGCAGCTTACGCGGACTAGCAGATACGCAGTATTTT
TRBJ2-5,TRBV11-2,.,.,CASRQAYGETQYF,TGTGCCAGCAGACAGGCCTATGGGGAGACCCAGTACTTC
TRBJ1-5,TRBV6-5,.,.,CASSSAGASNQPQHF,TGTGCCAGCAGTTCCGCGGGGGCATCGAATCAGCCCCAGCATTTT
TRBJ1-5,TRBV5-6,.,.,CASSWWQGRYSNQPQHF,TGTGCCAGCAGCTGGTGGCAGGGTCGTTATAGCAATCAGCCCCAGCATTTT
TRBJ2-7,TRBV5-6,TRBD2,.,CASSFGSGSPDEQYF,TGTGCCAGCAGCTTTGGGAGCGGGAGTCCGGACGAGCAGTACTTC
TRBJ2-1,TRBV5-4,TRBD2,.,CASSLEAGGSSYNEQFF,TGTGCCAGCAGCTTGGAAGCGGGGGGGAGCTCCTACAATGAGCAGTTCTTC
TRBJ1-1,TRBV11-2,TRBD1,.,CASSLTGEHTEAFF,TGTGCCAGCAGCTTAACAGGGGAGCACACTGAAGCTTTCTTT
TRBJ1-5,TRBV5-8,.,once,CASSAGQGPQPQHF,TGTGCCAGCAGCGCAGGCCAGGGCCCTCAGCCCCAGCATTTT
TRBJ1-3,TRBV27,.,.,CASSLWGEAGNTIYF,TGTGCCAGCAGTTTATGGGGGGAGGCTGGAAACACCATATATTTT
TRBJ2-7,TRBV6-5,TRBD1,.,CASSPRQGTYEQYF,TGTGCCAGCAGTCCCCGACAGGGAACCTACGAGCAGTACTTC
TRBJ2-4,TRBV6-1,.,.,CASVGAGDIQYF,TGTGCCAGCGTTGGGGCCGGAGACATTCAGTACTTC
TRBJ2-1,TRBV7-6,.,.,CASSLGEGGYNEQFF,TGTGCCAGCAGCTTAGGAGAGGGGGGGTACAATGAGCAGTTCTTC
TRBJ2-1,TRBV9,.,.,CASSVDSSYNEQFF,TGTGCCAGCAGCGTCGACAGCTCCTACAATGAGCAGTTCTTC
TRBJ1-1,TRBV28,.,.,CAGSGHMNTEAFF,TGTGCCGGGTCGGGACATATGAACACTGAAGCTTTCTTT
TRBJ1-4,TRBV7-7,.,once,CGFRAPTNEKLFF,TGTGGCTTCCGCGCCCCAACTAATGAAAAACTGTTTTTT
TRBJ1-1,TRBV10-3,.,.,CAISGPYSGSTEAFF,TGTGCCATCAGTGGACCATATTCGGGTTCCACTGAAGCTTTCTTT
TRBJ1-2,TRBV5-8,TRBD1,once,CASSLIGQGVGGYTF,TGTGCCAGCAGCCTCATAGGACAGGGAGTCGGTGGCTACACCTTC
TRBJ1-4,TRBV28,.,.,CASSYADEKLFF,TGTGCCAGCAGTTATGCGGATGAAAAACTGTTTTTT
TRBJ1-3,TRBV27,.,.,CASSAQGSGNTIYF,TGTGCCAGCAGCGCGCAGGGCTCTGGAAACACCATATATTTT
TRBJ2-3,TRBV28,.,.,CASCPYDRVPVYRDTQYF,TGTGCCAGCTGCCCTTATGACAGAGTCCCGGTATATAGAGATACGCAGTATTTT
TRBJ2-5,TRBV6-1,.,.,CALEDPTGPTGAQYF,TGTGCCCTGGAGGACCCGACAGGCCCCACCGGGGCCCAGTACTTC
TRBJ1-1,TRBV12-5,.,.,CASGLSPNTEAFF,TGTGCTAGTGGTTTGAGCCCCAACACTGAAGCTTTCTTT
TRBJ1-4,TRBV18,TRBD1,.,CASSPPPGQGLKNEKLFF,TGTGCCAGCTCACCACCGCCGGGACAGGGATTGAAAAATGAAAAACTGTTTTTT
TRBJ2-2,TRBV5-1,TRBD1,.,CASSRDREAGELFF,TGCGCCAGCAGCCGGGACAGGGAGGCCGGGGAGCTGTTTTTT
TRBJ1-1,TRBV6-1,.,.,CASRERAGMNTEAFF,TGTGCCAGCAGAGAAAGGGCAGGGATGAACACTGAAGCTTTCTTT
TRBJ2-7,TRBV11-2,.,.,CASSSTDFYEQYF,TGTGCCAGCAGCTCCACTGATTTTTACGAGCAGTACTTC